This T cell receptor (beta chain) was sequenced during a study of metastatic and nonmetastatic thyroid tumors. Study in general: Malignant thyroid and benign thyroid patients provided blood and tumor or nodule tissue whose repertoires were compared.

All patients were untreated before thyroid surgery. In the authors' workflow: Building a distant-metastasis classifier for papillary thyroid cancer drew on CDR3 differences across clinicopathological groups. With MiXCR, TCRdb reprocessed the PCR reads. The V and J calls were not made by the authors but by TCRdb's processing. The sample lists approximately 15,000 clones; around 28% were seen once. Concerning this clone itself: Its antigen is still unknown. The conserved phenylalanine or tryptophan normally closing the CDR3 is absent here, so this likely arose from a read error.

Findings and caveats of the study: It was reported that TCR beta diversity was significantly higher in malignant thyroid tumors than benign nodules, in blood and tumor.

Material for sequencing was tumor tissue. This TCR derives from a male donor with papillary thyroid cancer or a benign thyroid nodule (not recorded which). Some clones in this sample may be carry-over from other donors' samples.

The CDR3 nucleotides read TGTGCAAGCAGCTCCTATATTTCACCCCTCCACGTT. Protein sequence: CASSSYISPLHV. The rearrangement links TRBV6-1 to TRBJ1-6; D unresolved. The germline V gene has CDR1 MNHNS and CDR2 SASEGT. The CDR3 has 12 residues.